Listed below are T cell receptor beta chains from one sample, sequenced in a study of vaccination effects on CD4 cells after COVID-19. The data were produced by immunoSEQ multiplex PCR, yet TCRdb's version contains in-frame clones alone and is incomplete. The repertoire holds about 22,000 clones, with roughly four fifths as singletons. These receptors lack a known antigen. Sequenced material: CD4+ T cells from PBMCs cultured with HCoV-NL63 spike peptides, taken before COVID-19 vaccination. The receptor set was obtained from a human donor who received a COVID-19 vaccine. Both conserved end residues are part of each CDR3. D genes are given only for firm matches. The listing skips clone size in some rows; elsewhere it reads once, few, many or a size class.

V gene	J gene	clone size	D gene	CDR3 protein	CDR3 DNA
TRBV15	TRBJ1-2	.	.	CATSRDRGGHRNYGYTF	TGTGCCACCAGCAGAGATAGGGGAGGACACCGAAACTATGGCTACACCTTC
TRBV19	TRBJ1-4	.	.	CASSWVATNEKLFF	TGTGCCAGTAGTTGGGTCGCAACTAATGAAAAACTGTTTTTT
TRBV5-4	TRBJ2-1	once	.	CASSLQLSNEQFF	TGTGCCAGCAGCTTACAACTTTCCAATGAGCAGTTCTTC
TRBV5-4	TRBJ2-1	once	.	CASSFRQGSEAEQFF	TGTGCCAGCAGCTTTAGGCAGGGGTCGGAGGCTGAGCAGTTCTTC
TRBV30	TRBJ2-4	.	.	CAWDRSGGRIQYF	TGTGCCTGGGACAGGTCGGGTGGGCGCATTCAGTACTTC
TRBV28	TRBJ1-6	.	.	CASSPIRSLRNSPLHF	TGTGCCAGCAGTCCCATAAGGTCCTTAAGGAATTCACCCCTCCACTTT
TRBV30	TRBJ1-5	once	.	CAWSRAADQPQHF	TGTGCCTGGAGCAGGGCTGCGGATCAGCCCCAGCATTTT
TRBV5-4	TRBJ1-1	.	TRBD1	CASSKGQGSTEAFF	TGTGCCAGCAGCAAGGGACAGGGGTCCACTGAAGCTTTCTTT
TRBV29-1	TRBJ2-5	.	.	CSVRRGPQETQYF	TGCAGCGTTCGAAGAGGCCCTCAAGAGACCCAGTACTTC
TRBV4-2	TRBJ2-2	.	TRBD2	CASSRKGLADMNTGELFF	TGTGCCAGCAGCCGGAAAGGACTAGCGGATATGAACACCGGGGAGCTGTTTTTT
TRBV7-2	TRBJ1-1	once	.	CASSLTGMNTEAFF	TGTGCCAGCAGCTTAACAGGTATGAACACTGAAGCTTTCTTT
TRBV19	TRBJ1-2	.	TRBD1	CASSTTGTGGYGYTF	TGTGCCAGTAGTACCACCGGGACAGGGGGTTATGGCTACACCTTC
TRBV6-1	TRBJ1-1	few	.	CASSELQWKNTEAFF	TGTGCCAGCAGTGAATTACAGTGGAAGAACACTGAAGCTTTCTTT
TRBV4-2	TRBJ1-5	few	.	CASSHGTNQPQHF	TGTGCCAGCAGCCACGGGACCAATCAGCCCCAGCATTTT
TRBV5-4	TRBJ1-2	.	TRBD1	CASSHPNRGDVGYTF	TGTGCCAGCAGCCACCCGAACAGGGGAGACGTGGGCTACACCTTC
TRBV4-3	TRBJ2-7	.	.	CASPDRGGLFTEQYF	TGCGCCAGCCCCGATCGTGGGGGGCTATTTACAGAGCAGTACTTC
TRBV6-5	TRBJ1-4	.	.	CASSYRFNEKLFF	TGTGCCAGCAGTTACAGGTTTAATGAAAAACTGTTTTTT
TRBV7-2	TRBJ1-1	.	.	CASSFGGSAEAFF	TGTGCCAGCAGCTTCGGGGGATCGGCTGAAGCTTTCTTT
TRBV25-1	TRBJ2-5	once	.	CASSSRGSLQETQYF	TGTGCCAGCAGCTCCCGGGGGAGCTTACAAGAGACCCAGTACTTC
TRBV14	TRBJ2-1	few	.	CASRDMRGSSYNEQFF	TGTGCCAGCAGGGACATGAGGGGGAGCTCCTACAATGAGCAGTTCTTC
TRBV19	TRBJ1-1	.	.	CASSIEGQVNTEAFF	TGTGCCAGTAGTATAGAGGGGCAGGTGAACACTGAAGCTTTCTTT
TRBV27	TRBJ2-4	.	.	CASSLQGAKNIQYF	TGTGCCAGCAGTTTACAGGGGGCCAAAAACATTCAGTACTTC
TRBV4-1	TRBJ1-5	few	.	CASSQFPLGGTGNQPQHF	TGCGCCAGCAGCCAATTTCCGTTGGGGGGAACGGGCAATCAGCCCCAGCATTTT
TRBV7-9	TRBJ1-3	.	.	CASSQDPVASGNTIYF	TGTGCCAGCAGTCAAGACCCCGTCGCCTCTGGAAACACCATATATTTT
TRBV19	TRBJ1-5	.	.	CASSRLRDGRRQPQHF	TGTGCCAGTAGTCGACTCCGGGACGGCCGGCGTCAGCCCCAGCATTTT
TRBV6-5	TRBJ1-5	.	.	CASTPRRGNQPQHF	TGTGCCAGCACCCCGCGGCGGGGCAATCAGCCCCAGCATTTT
TRBV2	TRBJ2-1	.	TRBD2	CASNWGGSGGAWAYNEQFF	TGTGCCAGCAACTGGGGGGGTAGCGGGGGGGCCTGGGCGTACAATGAGCAGTTCTTC
TRBV4-2	TRBJ2-5	once	.	CASSQAETQYF	TGTGCCAGCAGCCAAGCCGAGACCCAGTACTTC
TRBV30	TRBJ2-3	.	.	CAWSKFSEDTQYF	TGTGCCTGGAGTAAGTTTTCGGAGGATACGCAGTATTTT
TRBV28	TRBJ2-1	few	TRBD2	CASSASGGTNEQFF	TGTGCCAGCAGTGCAAGCGGGGGTACTAATGAGCAGTTCTTC
TRBV28	TRBJ1-1	.	.	CASSYPDFGSNTEAFF	TGTGCCAGCAGTTACCCCGACTTTGGGTCTAACACTGAAGCTTTCTTT
TRBV3-1/TRBV3-2	TRBJ1-2	.	.	CASSPARTGIYGYTF	TGTGCCAGCAGCCCGGCCCGCACAGGGATCTATGGCTACACCTTC
TRBV6-6	TRBJ2-7	.	.	CASSYGHSYEQYF	TGTGCCAGCAGTTACGGACATTCCTACGAGCAGTACTTC
TRBV6-5	TRBJ1-4	.	.	CASSYSGLREKLFF	TGTGCCAGCAGTTACTCGGGACTTCGTGAAAAACTGTTTTTT
TRBV11-3	TRBJ2-1	.	.	CASSLESYNEQFF	TGTGCCAGCAGCTTAGAGAGTTACAATGAGCAGTTCTTC
TRBV18	TRBJ2-1	.	.	CASSPPIGDGLYNEQFF	TGTGCCAGCTCACCACCTATTGGAGACGGACTGTACAATGAGCAGTTCTTC